Shown below are 20 T cell receptor beta chains from a single sample sequenced in a study of blood T cell repertoires in COVID-19. The assay was immunoSEQ multiplex PCR, and TCRdb's table has in-frame clones only and misses some. The sample contains 100,000 to 110,000 clones, 70% to 80% of which appear only once. The sample was peripheral blood. The receptor source for this set is a man between 65 and 80 years old with active or convalescent COVID-19.

V usage is TRBV5-1 and J usage is TRBJ2-1, with D possibly TRBD1 on 6 matching bases. V was shortened by 8 bases and J by 8 bases, with 20 bases between the two germline ends. This CDR3 region has 14 residues. Germline CDR1 reads SGHRS; CDR2 reads YFSETQ. DNA of the CDR3: TGCGCCAGTAAACCGGGACAACCGAGGGATGAGCAGTTCTTC. It translates to CASKPGQPRDEQFF.

This clone was detected a few times. This chain connects TRBV18 to TRBJ2-3; 9 bases map to TRBD2. V shed 3 bases, J shed 1 base, and the junction held 8 bases outside the gene matches. In germline, CDR1 is KGHSH, CDR2 LQKENI. The CDR3 runs 17 residues. CDR3 DNA: TGTGCCAGCTCACCCCGACTAGCGGCCATCCGCACAGATACGCAGTATTTT. As protein: CASSPRLAAIRTDTQYF.

The table lists this clone with a count of one. The rearrangement joins TRBV7-9 to TRBJ2-7, with 8 bases identical to TRBD1. The germline V gene has CDR1 SEHNR and CDR2 FQNEAQ (reference sequence). CDR3 length: 13 amino acids. V lost 6 bases, J lost 6 bases, and 7 bases stayed unmatched. The CDR3 coding sequence is TGTGCCAGCAGTAGCAGGGGGCAGTCCGAGCAGTACTTC. Protein: CASSSRGQSEQYF.

The chain couples TRBV24-1 to TRBJ2-2, with 9 nucleotides matching TRBD1. The ends lost 4 bases at V and 6 bases at J; junction bases unmatched: 5. Germline V lookup: CDR1 KGHDR, CDR2 SFDVKD. The CDR3 loop spans 15 amino acids. The CDR3 DNA follows: TGTGCCACCAGTGACCCGGGACAGGGCGCCGGGGAGCTGTTTTTT. Amino acid sequence: CATSDPGQGAGELFF.

The chain joins TRBV19 to TRBJ1-2; D possibly corresponds to TRBD1 (6 bases). The CDR3 is 12 residues long. Germline CDR1 LNHDA, CDR2 SQIVND (reference sequence). V lost 4 bases and J 7 bases, leaving 10 bases between the germline ends. For the CDR3, the DNA is TGTGCCAGTAGTAAACAGGGCGTTGGCTACACCTTC. The encoded protein is CASSKQGVGYTF.

The rearrangement uses TRBV4-1 and TRBJ1-3; D not resolved. Trimming removed 0 bases at V and 0 bases at J, with 6 bases between. The CDR3 has 15 residues. Looked up from germline, CDR1 is MGHRA and CDR2 is YSYEKL. CDR3 loop: CASSQEWPSGNTIYF. The CDR3 DNA reads TGCGCCAGCAGCCAAGAGTGGCCCTCTGGAAACACCATATATTTT.

The chain is built from TRBV9 and TRBJ1-5, with TRBD1 identical over 10 bases. This CDR3 comprises 15 residues. Germline CDR1 reads SGDLS; CDR2 reads YYNGEE. Trimming at V came to 3 bases and at J to 4 bases, leaving 4 bases not matched to a gene. CDR3 DNA: TGTGCCAGCAGCGGACCGGGACAGGGGAATCAGCCCCAGCATTTT. Protein: CASSGPGQGNQPQHF.

This clone is medium-sized in the sample. This chain joins TRBV27 and TRBJ2-1, with TRBD2 matching 9 bases. The CDR3 runs to 15 residues. V trimming: 6 bases; J trimming: 8 bases; junction bases outside the gene matches: 11. In germline, CDR1 is MNHEY, CDR2 SMNVEV (reference sequence). The DNA for the CDR3 is TGTGCCAGCAGCCTCGGCGGGGGGGCGTTGGATGAGCAGTTCTTC. Its protein is CASSLGGGALDEQFF.

The chain employs TRBV5-6 and TRBJ1-4; TRBD1 aligns across 10 bases. V lost 4 bases and J lost 8; bases outside the gene matches: 8. The germline CDR1 and CDR2 sequences are SGHDT and YYEEEE. This CDR3 has 15 amino acids. The CDR3 DNA reads as TGTGCCAGCAGCCGCGGGACAGGGGTAGAAGAAAAACTGTTTTTT. Amino acids: CASSRGTGVEEKLFF. Full variable domain (missing parts from reference TRBV5-6 and TRBJ1-4): DAGVTQSPTHLIKTRGQQVTLRCSPKSGHDTVSWYQQALGQGPQFIFQYYEEEERQRGNFPDRFSGHQFPNYSSELNVNALLLGDSALYLCASSRGTGVEEKLFFGSGTQLSVL.

The chain joins TRBV5-1 to TRBJ2-7; TRBD2 is a possible D gene (6 bases). The CDR3 contains 14 residues. Trimming took off 1 base at V and 6 bases at J, with 14 bases between the two ends. Germline CDR1 reads SGHRS; CDR2 reads YFSETQ. CDR3 coding DNA: TGCGCCAGCAGCTTGCGGGACGCGGGGCTCGAGCAGTACTTC. Its translation is CASSLRDAGLEQYF.

The genes are TRBV6-2 or TRBV6-3 and TRBJ1-5, with D possibly matching TRBD1 (6 bases). The V end was cut by 7 bases, the J end by 4 bases, with 20 bases between. Germline V gene sequence: CDR1 MNHEY, CDR2 SVGEGT. The CDR3 contains 16 residues. CDR3 amino acids: CASNPKGGTGNQPQHF. CDR3 nucleotides: TGTGCCAGCAACCCTAAGGGGGGGACGGGAAATCAGCCCCAGCATTTT.

V and J are TRBV5-1 and TRBJ2-6; TRBD1 matches at 7 bases. This CDR3 comprises 16 residues. CDR1 and CDR2 from the germline V gene are SGHRS and YFSETQ. V was clipped by 4 bases and J by 0 bases; unmatched bases: 4. CDR3 loop: CASSLGQSSGANVLTF. The CDR3 DNA reads as TGCGCCAGCAGCCTGGGACAGAGCTCTGGGGCCAACGTCCTGACTTTC. Full variable domain (outside the CDR3, taken from reference TRBV5-1 and TRBJ2-6): KAGVTQTPRYLIKTRGQQVTLSCSPISGHRSVSWYQQTPGQGLQFLFEYFSETQRNKGNFPGRFSGRQFSNSRSEMNVSTLELGDSALYLCASSLGQSSGANVLTFGAGSRLTVL.

The J gene is TRBJ1-1, the V gene TRBV14, with 7 positions matching TRBD1. Trimming at V came to 1 base and at J to 4 bases, leaving 9 bases not matched to a gene. The germline V gene encodes CDR1 SGHDN and CDR2 FVKESK. The CDR3 length is 16 residues. The CDR3 DNA reads as TGTGCCAGCAGCCAAGCAGGGGGAACTATAGTCACTGAAGCTTTCTTT. Translation: CASSQAGGTIVTEAFF. Full variable domain (missing parts from reference TRBV14 and TRBJ1-1): EAGVTQFPSHSVIEKGQTVTLRCDPISGHDNLYWYRRVMGKEIKFLLHFVKESKQDESGMPNNRFLAERTGGTYSTLKVQPAELEDSGVYFCASSQAGGTIVTEAFFGQGTRLTVV.

This rearrangement joins TRBV5-5 to TRBJ2-1; a possible D gene is TRBD2 (6 bases). This CDR3 contains 12 residues. The V gene's germline CDR1 is SGHKS and CDR2 YYEKEE (reference sequence). V was pared by 6 bases and J by 5 bases, with 9 bases between. The CDR3 region has the DNA TGTGCCAGCATGGAGGGACACAATGAGCAGTTCTTC. Translated: CASMEGHNEQFF.

The V and J genes are TRBV7-7 and TRBJ2-5, with a possible D match to TRBD1 (5 bases). Looked up from germline, CDR1 is SSHAT and CDR2 is FNYEAQ (reference sequence). The CDR3 covers 14 residues. V lost 2 bases and J lost 2, with 9 bases in between. In DNA form, the CDR3 reads TGTGCCAGCAGCTTAATCGACAGTCAAGAGACCCAGTACTTC. This gives the protein CASSLIDSQETQYF.

The chain is built from TRBV28 and TRBJ1-1, with 11 bases matching TRBD1. The V and J ends lost 6 bases and 7 bases, in that order; junction bases with no gene match: 7. The CDR3 is 14 amino acids. Germline loops: CDR1 MDHEN, CDR2 SYDVKM. The CDR3 loop is CASSNGQGAGEAFF. In nucleotides, the CDR3 is TGTGCCAGCAGCAACGGACAGGGGGCGGGTGAAGCTTTCTTT.

To note about this clone: This could be a read error, since a much larger clone is one nucleotide away. This chain links TRBV7-9 with TRBJ2-7, with D maybe TRBD1 (6 bases). Trimming shortened V by 4 bases and J by 2 bases, and 9 bases separated the two germline ends. Germline V gene sequence: CDR1 SEHNR, CDR2 FQNEAQ (reference sequence). CDR3 length equals 13 residues. CDR3 residues: CASSSDSTYEQYF. The CDR3 DNA follows: TGTGCCAGCAGCTCGGACAGCACCTACGAGCAGTACTTC.

A few counts support this clone. This chain joins TRBV2 and TRBJ1-5, with a weak D call TRBD1 (6 bases). CDR3 length: 14 amino acids. Germline CDR1 and CDR2: SNHLY and FYNNEI. V was trimmed by 4 bases and J by 7 bases, leaving 14 bases between them. The CDR3 DNA sequence: TGTGCCAGCAGTGGCGTGGGACAAGGACAGCCCCAGCATTTT. Translating it yields CASSGVGQGQPQHF.

The chain is built from TRBV12-3 or TRBV12-4 and TRBJ2-1; 7 bases agree with TRBD2. Unmatched junction bases numbered 11, after V lost 3 bases and J lost 15 bases. This CDR3 is 13 amino acids long. CDR3 region: CASSLGGSIGGFF. The CDR3 DNA reads TGTGCCAGCAGTTTGGGAGGGAGTATCGGGGGGTTCTTC.

This rearrangement joins TRBV18 to TRBJ1-1; no definite D call. The germline V gene has CDR1 KGHSH and CDR2 LQKENI. Between the trimmed V and J ends, which lost 0 bases and 2 bases, there was a span of 10 bases. The CDR3 has 15 amino acids. In nucleotides, the CDR3 is TGTGCCAGCTCACCACCAGGCAGGATTAACACTGAAGCTTTCTTT. Translated: CASSPPGRINTEAFF.